This T cell receptor beta chain was obtained from a study of response to subunit inactivated influenza vaccine. V was cut by 3 bases and J by 0 bases, with 9 bases left in between. CDR1 DFQATT and CDR2 SNEGSKA come from the germline V gene (reference sequence). The CDR3 sequence is 14 residues long. This clonotype has only a few counts. As yet, its antigen is unknown. Findings of the study overall: Authors suggested each seasonal influenza vaccination recruits few new T cells.

MiXCR, run by TCRdb on the RT-PCR reads, gives a single entry per CDR3 protein. The sample contains about 310,000 distinct CDR3 sequences, 21% of which appear only once. The sequence was collected from a man aged 50 to 69 who received an inactivated influenza vaccine. The V and J genes are TRBV20-1 and TRBJ1-3, with a tentative D call TRBD1 (6 bases). The sample in question was PBMCs from blood, obtained about 20 months after vaccination. This CDR3 is CSASVGGSGNTIYF. CDR3 nucleotide sequence: TGCAGTGCTAGTGTAGGGGGCTCTGGAAACACCATATATTTT.